These 3 T cell receptor beta chains came from one sample sequenced in a study of T cell repertoires in cytomegalovirus infection. Their target antigens are unknown. Each CDR3 protein is one row after TCRdb ran MiXCR on the reads. The profile shows some 800,000 distinct CDR3 sequences, roughly 28% of them singletons. The sequencing used cultured CD8+ T cells from PBMCs, collected from culture after CMV antigen stimulation. These receptors came from a human donor in good health (CMV status not recorded). Some clones in this sample may be carry-over from other donors' samples.

This clonotype was recorded a few times. The chain employs TRBV2 and TRBJ1-2, with D perhaps TRBD1 (5 bases). CDR3 length: 15 amino acids. V lost 6 bases and J lost 0, with 14 bases in between. Germline CDR1 and CDR2: SNHLY and FYNNEI. The CDR3 spells CASRSRGGANYGYTF. DNA of the CDR3: TGTGCCAGCAGGTCCCGCGGGGGGGCTAACTATGGCTACACCTTC.

This clonotype was seen a few times. V is TRBV28 and J is TRBJ2-5; D unresolved. The germline V gene encodes CDR1 MDHEN and CDR2 SYDVKM. V shed 7 bases and J shed 2 bases, with 20 bases lying between them. This CDR3 is built from 16 residues. CDR3 bases: TGTGCCAGCAACCCCCCCCAGCGACCGCTACAAGAGACCCAGTACTTC. This translates into CASNPPQRPLQETQYF.

This chain connects TRBV7-9 to TRBJ2-7, with TRBD2 identical over 7 bases. Germline V gene sequence: CDR1 SEHNR, CDR2 FQNEAQ (reference sequence). The ends lost 1 base at V and 2 bases at J; junction bases unmatched: 8. The CDR3 runs 16 residues. Written as DNA, the CDR3 is TGTGCCAGCAGCTTAGGGGCGGGGGTCAGCGCCTACGAGCAGTACTTC. This gives the protein CASSLGAGVSAYEQYF. The full variable domain, rest sourced from reference TRBV7-9 and TRBJ2-7, is DTGVSQNPRHKITKRGQNVTFRCDPISEHNRLYWYRQTLGQGPEFLTYFQNEAQLEKSRLLSDRFSAERPKGSFSTLEIQRTEQGDSAMYLCASSLGAGVSAYEQYFGPGTRLTVT.